This entry lists 8 T cell receptor beta chains sequenced from one sample in a study of blood T cells in healthy people across ages. PCR was performed a second time for about 7 to 11 cycles using a sample-barcoded 5' primer and a J-beta primer mix. TCRdb ran MiXCR on the 5' RACE reads and lists one entry per CDR3 protein. This table has 800,000 to 900,000 distinct CDR3 sequences, around 68% appearing once. The source material was blood. The receptors shown here come from a man aged 30-40 years in good health.

Points on this clonotype: Sequence at one end of the junction differs from germline and may be a read error. V usage is TRBV20-1 and J usage is TRBJ2-5, with 7 bases that match TRBD2. The assigned J gene may be wrong: the sequence end matches TRBJ2-7 better. The CDR3 loop spans 15 amino acids. Germline V gives CDR1 DFQATT, CDR2 SNEGSKA (reference sequence). CDR3 loop: CNARSLAGVPDEQYF. As DNA, the CDR3 is TGCAATGCTAGATCCTTGGCGGGGGTACCTGACGAGCAGTACTTC.

This clonotype was counted a few times. This chain joins TRBV6-5 and TRBJ2-3; D not resolved. V lost 4 bases and J 8 bases, leaving 10 bases between the germline ends. Looked up from germline, CDR1 is MNHEY and CDR2 is SVGAGI. The CDR3 runs to 12 residues. CDR3 loop: CASSSAYGTQYF. The CDR3 DNA follows: TGTGCCAGCAGTTCGGCCTACGGTACGCAGTATTTT.

This clonotype was seen more than once but under ten times. A much larger clone lies one base from this, so it may be a read error. This chain links TRBV18 with TRBJ2-5; 12 nucleotides align to TRBD2. From germline, CDR1 is KGHSH and CDR2 LQKENI. After removal of 3 bases from V and 11 bases from J, the junction contained 13 bases not matched to a gene. The CDR3 consists of 16 residues. CDR3 bases: TGTGCCAGCTCACCCCCGACTAGCGGGGGCGGAAATGAGCAGTACTTC. This gives the protein CASSPPTSGGGNEQYF.

This clonotype has only a few counts. V usage is TRBV29-1 and J usage is TRBJ2-3, with 8 bases matching TRBD1. The length of the CDR3 is 14 residues. In germline, CDR1 is SQVTM, CDR2 ANQGSEA. After removal of 7 bases from V and 6 bases from J, the junction contained 12 bases not matched to a gene. CDR3 sequence: CSGLVGTGGDTQYF. The DNA for the CDR3 is TGCAGCGGTCTTGTCGGGACAGGAGGGGATACGCAGTATTTT.

V gene TRBV28 combines with J gene TRBJ2-1; D is possibly TRBD2 (5 bases). The V gene's germline CDR1 is MDHEN and CDR2 SYDVKM. The CDR3 totals 15 residues. With 7 bases removed from V and 4 bases from J, the gap between germline ends came to 17 bases. The CDR3 region is CASNSPGRRYNEQFF. The CDR3 DNA reads as TGTGCCAGCAATTCCCCCGGCAGGAGGTACAATGAGCAGTTCTTC.

The chain uses TRBV7-2 and TRBJ2-3; TRBD2 aligns across 7 bases. The CDR3 has 15 amino acids. CDR1 and CDR2 from the germline V gene are SGHTA and FQGNSA. The ends lost 6 bases at V and 4 bases at J; junction bases unmatched: 10. DNA for the CDR3: TGTGCCAGCAGTTATGGGGGGGGGGAGGCAGATACGCAGTATTTT. Encoded protein: CASSYGGGEADTQYF.

This clonotype was counted only a few times. J is TRBJ2-7 and V is TRBV20-1; D not certain. Trimming removed 5 bases from V and 2 bases from J, with 7 bases in between. The CDR3 is made up of 11 amino acids. CDR1 DFQATT and CDR2 SNEGSKA come from the germline V gene (reference sequence). For the CDR3, the DNA is TGCAGTGCTCCCTCCACCTACGAGCAGTACTTC. Amino acid sequence: CSAPSTYEQYF.

This clonotype was seen repeatedly, ten times or more. The rearrangement uses TRBV15 and TRBJ2-6; 7 bases match TRBD1. The CDR3 totals 17 residues. V dropped 2 bases and J dropped 2; count of bases not matched to a gene: 6. Per the germline V gene, CDR1 is LNHNV and CDR2 is YYDKDF (reference sequence). DNA of the CDR3: TGTGCCACCAGCAGACCGACAGGGTATGCTGGGGCCAACGTCCTGACTTTC. It yields the protein CATSRPTGYAGANVLTF. Using reference TRBV15 and TRBJ2-6 for the parts outside the CDR3, the full variable domain is DAMVIQNPRYQVTQFGKPVTLSCSQTLNHNVMYWYQQKSSQAPKLLFHYYDKDFNNEADTPDNFQSRRPNTSFCFLDIRSPGLGDTAMYLCATSRPTGYAGANVLTFGAGSRLTVL.